This TCR beta chain was sequenced during a study of blood T cells in healthy people across ages. Looking at the study overall: The template switching approach captured approximately one barcoded beta molecule for every two T cells.

Peripheral blood from each donor was collected in a volume of 9.5 to 10 milliliters. V shed 6 bases and J 3 bases; nucleotides not matched to a gene: 5. From germline, CDR1 is SNHLY and CDR2 FYNNEI. The CDR3 covers 14 residues. Using a J-beta primer mix together with a sample-barcoded 5' primer, a second PCR was run for roughly 7 to 11 cycles. From each sample, at least 2.5 million paired-end reads containing CDR3 were obtained. A single record per CDR3 protein comes from TCRdb applying MiXCR to the 5' RACE reads. Of 700,000 to 850,000 distinct CDR3 sequences listed, 35% to 40% are singletons. The sample comprised blood. This chain links TRBV2 with TRBJ1-2, with TRBD1 matching over 9 bases. The clonotype was recovered from a man between 18 and 35 years old in good health. In DNA, the CDR3 is TGTGCCAGCAGCGGGACAGGGAGCTACTATGGCTACACCTTC. Translating it yields CASSGTGSYYGYTF.